This T cell receptor (beta chain) was sequenced for a study of spatial heterogeneity in lung cancer. The CDR3 sequence is 12 residues long. V was cut by 5 bases and J by 1 base, with 5 bases left in between. Looked up from germline, CDR1 is ENHRY and CDR2 is SYGVKD. TCRdb used MiXCR to reprocess the 5' RACE reads, holding one entry per CDR3 protein. The sample has about 20,000 distinct CDR3 sequences, around 19% seen once. As to time point: sample taken at primary tumor resection. No cell sorting; template was whole RNA from tumor, lung tissue or PBMC. There are many counts of this clonotype. What it binds is not known. Study findings and constraints: Relative to follow-up, resection was when ubiquitous expanded tumor TCRs appeared more in blood.

The clonotype originates from a male donor with early-stage non-small cell lung cancer. This specimen was PBMCs, taken at surgery. V is TRBV10-3 and J is TRBJ1-1; D is unresolved. CDR3 protein: CAISPGNTEAFF. CDR3 bases: TGTGCCATCAGTCCAGGGAACACTGAAGCTTTCTTT.